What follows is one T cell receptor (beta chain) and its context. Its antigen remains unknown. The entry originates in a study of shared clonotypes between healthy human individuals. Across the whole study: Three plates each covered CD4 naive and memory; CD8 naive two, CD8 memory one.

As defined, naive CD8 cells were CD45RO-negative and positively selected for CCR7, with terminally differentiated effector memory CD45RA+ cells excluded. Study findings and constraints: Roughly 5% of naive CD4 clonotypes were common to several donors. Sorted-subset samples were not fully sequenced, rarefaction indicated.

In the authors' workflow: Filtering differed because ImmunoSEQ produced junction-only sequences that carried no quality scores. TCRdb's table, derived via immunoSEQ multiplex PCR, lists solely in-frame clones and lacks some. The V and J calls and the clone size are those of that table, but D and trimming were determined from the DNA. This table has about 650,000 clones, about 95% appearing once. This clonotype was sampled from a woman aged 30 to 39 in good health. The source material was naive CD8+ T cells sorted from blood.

As DNA, the CDR3 is TGTGCCAGCAGGAACAGGGAACACCCCTACGAGCAGTACTTC. Translating gives CASRNREHPYEQYF. The chain combines TRBV6-5 with TRBJ2-7; a possible D gene is TRBD1 (6 bases). V was shortened by 6 bases and J by 2 bases, with 14 bases between the two germline ends. This CDR3 comprises 14 residues. Germline V gene sequence: CDR1 MNHEY, CDR2 SVGAGI.